This T cell receptor beta chain is from a study of T cells in Graves' hyperthyroidism and ophthalmopathy. The CDR3 runs 14 residues. V shed 2 bases, J shed 5 bases, and the junction held 4 bases outside the gene matches. The V gene's germline CDR1 is MNHNY and CDR2 SVGAGI (reference sequence). This clonotype occurred many times. Amplified TCR beta CDR3 regions derived from RNA transcripts. Initially, a first-round RT-PCR of the TCR CDR3 employed the HTBI primer set. From the multiplex PCR reads, TCRdb called clonotypes with MiXCR, one entry per CDR3 protein. The data contain a few hundred thousand distinct CDR3 sequences, 15% of them singletons.

The TCR comes from a woman in her twenties or thirties with Graves' hyperthyroidism. The sample taken for sequencing was blood. The chain uses TRBV6-6 and TRBJ2-5; 8 nucleotides match TRBD1. CDR3 loop: CASSYVRGRETQYF. The CDR3 region has the DNA TGTGCCAGCAGTTACGTCAGGGGGCGGGAGACCCAGTACTTC.